The rows below give T cell receptor beta chains drawn from one sample of a study of shared clonotypes between healthy human individuals. TCRdb's table, derived via immunoSEQ multiplex PCR, lists solely in-frame clones and lacks some. Seen here are about 750,000 clones, about 92% observed once, and the top ten hold more than 20%. The source material was naive CD8+ T cells sorted from blood. The receptor set was obtained from a man aged 30 to 45 in good health. Both conserved end residues are part of each CDR3. A D gene is named only where the DNA matches it firmly. A clone size is listed for some rows: how often the clone was seen (once, few, many), or a class if it is expanded.

d_call	v_call	clone_size	j_call	cdr3_aa	cdr3_nt
TRBD2	TRBV18	.	TRBJ2-7	CASSPPGLAGVSEQYF	TGTGCCAGCTCACCACCGGGACTAGCGGGAGTATCAGAGCAGTACTTC
.	TRBV29-1	.	TRBJ2-1	CSVGGARDGRSDYNEQFF	TGCAGCGTTGGAGGGGCCCGGGATGGGAGATCGGATTACAATGAGCAGTTCTTC
TRBD2	TRBV4-1	.	TRBJ2-1	CASSQGPGTSFLGEQFF	TGCGCCAGCAGCCAAGGTCCCGGGACTAGCTTCTTGGGTGAGCAGTTCTTC
TRBD2	TRBV27	few	TRBJ2-3	CASNRRPSGTDTQYF	TGTGCCAGCAACCGAAGGCCTAGCGGGACAGATACGCAGTATTTT
TRBD1	TRBV4-2	once	TRBJ2-1	CASSEGQGARGWDEQFF	TGTGCCAGCAGCGAAGGACAGGGGGCGCGGGGTTGGGATGAGCAGTTCTTC
.	TRBV9	.	TRBJ1-2	CASMRDPNGYTF	TGTGCCAGCATGCGAGACCCTAATGGCTACACCTTC
TRBD2	TRBV4-1	.	TRBJ2-7	CASSLSAGVVLHYEQYF	TGCGCCAGCAGCCTTTCAGCGGGAGTGGTCCTACACTACGAGCAGTACTTC
TRBD1	TRBV7-8	.	TRBJ1-4	CASSPQGNNEKLFF	TGTGCCAGCAGCCCACAGGGGAATAATGAAAAACTGTTTTTT
.	TRBV5-6	.	TRBJ2-2	CASSLVRGGNTGELFF	TGTGCCAGCAGCTTGGTCCGGGGAGGGAACACCGGGGAGCTGTTTTTT
TRBD1	TRBV18	.	TRBJ1-1	CASSLGQKNTEAFF	TGTGCCAGCTCACTGGGACAGAAGAACACTGAAGCTTTCTTT
.	TRBV10-3	.	TRBJ2-1	CAISIASYNEQFF	TGTGCCATCAGCATAGCCTCTTACAATGAGCAGTTCTTC
TRBD1	TRBV4-1	.	TRBJ2-7	CASSQNRGYEQYF	TGCGCCAGCAGCCAAAACAGGGGATACGAGCAGTACTTC
.	TRBV11-2	.	TRBJ2-7	CARIPLRARKQYF	TGTGCCAGAATACCCCTCCGGGCCAGAAAGCAGTACTTC
.	TRBV7-2	.	TRBJ1-5	CASSLVGQPQHF	TGTGCCAGCAGCTTAGTGGGCCAGCCCCAGCATTTT
TRBD2	TRBV18	.	TRBJ2-3	CASSPPVLAALYTDTQYF	TGTGCCAGCTCACCACCGGTACTAGCGGCCCTATACACAGATACGCAGTATTTT
TRBD2	TRBV29-1	.	TRBJ2-2	CSVVLAGGNTGELFF	TGCAGCGTTGTACTAGCGGGGGGGAACACCGGGGAGCTGTTTTTT
.	TRBV7-2	once	TRBJ2-1	CASSRGSYNEQFF	TGTGCCAGCAGCCGAGGTTCCTACAATGAGCAGTTCTTC
TRBD2	TRBV5-1	.	TRBJ2-3	CASSLEETGQLAGDTQYF	TGCGCCAGCAGCTTGGAGGAAACAGGGCAGCTAGCGGGAGATACGCAGTATTTT
.	TRBV27	.	TRBJ1-1	CASSPHGNTEAFF	TGTGCCAGCAGTCCCCACGGAAACACTGAAGCTTTCTTT
.	TRBV7-9	.	TRBJ1-1	CASSLSWDGTNTEAFF	TGTGCCAGCAGCTTAAGTTGGGATGGGACGAACACTGAAGCTTTCTTT
.	TRBV6-6	.	TRBJ2-1	CASSYSQAKGYNEQFF	TGTGCCAGCAGTTACTCGCAGGCGAAGGGGTACAATGAGCAGTTCTTC
.	TRBV10-1	once	TRBJ2-1	CASSESKWSRTSSYNEQFF	TGCGCCAGCAGTGAGTCGAAGTGGAGCAGGACGAGCTCCTACAATGAGCAGTTCTTC
.	TRBV14	once	TRBJ2-7	CASSQPEYPYEQYF	TGTGCCAGCAGCCAACCGGAGTACCCCTACGAGCAGTACTTC
TRBD2	TRBV18	.	TRBJ2-3	CASSDTSGITDTQYF	TGTGCCAGCTCAGATACTAGCGGGATCACAGATACGCAGTATTTT
TRBD1	TRBV9	.	TRBJ1-3	CASSVDERDREAGNTIYF	TGTGCCAGCAGCGTAGACGAGAGGGACAGGGAAGCCGGAAACACCATATATTTT
.	TRBV30	.	TRBJ2-1	CAWSPLGGLLNEQFF	TGTGCCTGGAGCCCGTTGGGGGGACTCCTCAATGAGCAGTTCTTC
.	TRBV18	.	TRBJ2-7	CASSQARGSYEQYF	TGTGCCAGCTCACAGGCGCGGGGATCCTACGAGCAGTACTTC
.	TRBV11-2	.	TRBJ2-1	CASSLYVNSYNEQFF	TGTGCCAGCAGCTTATATGTCAACAGCTACAATGAGCAGTTCTTC
TRBD1	TRBV6-1	.	TRBJ1-5	CASSEGGLDRETAQPQHF	TGTGCCAGCAGTGAAGGGGGGTTGGACAGGGAAACTGCACAGCCCCAGCATTTT
.	TRBV27	.	TRBJ1-1	CASSAWKTGRVNTEAFF	TGTGCCAGCAGTGCGTGGAAGACAGGACGGGTGAACACTGAAGCTTTCTTT
.	TRBV9	.	TRBJ2-7	CASSVEGEGEQYF	TGTGCCAGCAGCGTAGAGGGGGAGGGCGAGCAGTACTTC
TRBD2	TRBV7-9	.	TRBJ2-3	CASSRRKERGTQYF	TGTGCCAGCAGCCGTCGAAAAGAGCGGGGTACGCAGTATTTT
TRBD1	TRBV15	.	TRBJ1-5	CATSRQTGQQPQHF	TGTGCCACCAGCAGACAGACAGGGCAGCAGCCCCAGCATTTT
.	TRBV27	.	TRBJ2-1	CASSLFFGPDNEQFF	TGTGCCAGCAGTTTATTTTTTGGACCTGACAATGAGCAGTTCTTC
.	TRBV10-3	.	TRBJ2-5	CAISESIDGVQETQYF	TGTGCCATCAGTGAGTCGATAGACGGGGTCCAAGAGACCCAGTACTTC
.	TRBV18	.	TRBJ2-2	CASSPIRNRNTGELFF	TGTGCCAGCTCACCAATTCGTAACAGGAACACCGGGGAGCTGTTTTTT
TRBD2	TRBV4-1	.	TRBJ2-1	CASTGTSGGYNEQFF	TGCGCCAGCACCGGGACTAGCGGGGGTTACAATGAGCAGTTCTTC
TRBD2	TRBV9	.	TRBJ2-1	CASSAPERENEQFF	TGTGCCAGCAGCGCCCCCGAGCGGGAAAATGAGCAGTTCTTC
.	TRBV9	.	TRBJ1-1	CASSRTRGMNTEAFF	TGTGCCAGCAGCCGTACCAGGGGTATGAACACTGAAGCTTTCTTT
TRBD2	TRBV4-1	.	TRBJ2-2	CASSQDGAGLNTGELFF	TGCGCCAGCAGCCAAGATGGAGCGGGACTGAACACCGGGGAGCTGTTTTTT
.	TRBV7-2	.	TRBJ2-7	CASSPEGGSGYYEQYF	TGTGCCAGCAGCCCCGAAGGGGGGTCCGGCTACTACGAGCAGTACTTC
.	TRBV5-4	.	TRBJ1-1	CASSLEPGRTEAFF	TGTGCCAGCAGCTTGGAGCCGGGCAGGACTGAAGCTTTCTTT
TRBD2	TRBV4-1	few	TRBJ2-7	CASSQLAERAYEQYF	TGCGCCAGCAGCCAACTAGCGGAGAGGGCCTACGAGCAGTACTTC
.	TRBV19	.	TRBJ2-7	CASSRGITTAHAYEQYF	TGTGCCAGTAGTCGGGGGATAACGACAGCCCATGCCTACGAGCAGTACTTC
TRBD2	TRBV7-9	.	TRBJ2-3	CASGDHGGPGLATTDTQYF	TGTGCCAGCGGCGACCACGGGGGACCGGGACTAGCGACCACAGATACGCAGTATTTT